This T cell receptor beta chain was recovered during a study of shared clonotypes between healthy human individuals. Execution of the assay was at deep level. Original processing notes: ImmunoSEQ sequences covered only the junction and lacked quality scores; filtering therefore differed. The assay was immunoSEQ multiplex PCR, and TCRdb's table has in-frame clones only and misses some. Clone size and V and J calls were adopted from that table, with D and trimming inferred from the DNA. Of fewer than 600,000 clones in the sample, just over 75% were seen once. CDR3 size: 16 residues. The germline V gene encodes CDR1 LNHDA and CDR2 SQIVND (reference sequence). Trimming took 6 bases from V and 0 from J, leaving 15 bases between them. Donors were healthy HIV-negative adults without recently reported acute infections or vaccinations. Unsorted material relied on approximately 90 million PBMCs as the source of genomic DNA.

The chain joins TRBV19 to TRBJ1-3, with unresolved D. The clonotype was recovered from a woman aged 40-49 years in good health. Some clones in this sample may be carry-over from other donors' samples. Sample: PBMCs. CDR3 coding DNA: TGTGCCAGTAGCCCGACCGGACTGATCTCTGGAAACACCATATATTTT. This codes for CASSPTGLISGNTIYF.